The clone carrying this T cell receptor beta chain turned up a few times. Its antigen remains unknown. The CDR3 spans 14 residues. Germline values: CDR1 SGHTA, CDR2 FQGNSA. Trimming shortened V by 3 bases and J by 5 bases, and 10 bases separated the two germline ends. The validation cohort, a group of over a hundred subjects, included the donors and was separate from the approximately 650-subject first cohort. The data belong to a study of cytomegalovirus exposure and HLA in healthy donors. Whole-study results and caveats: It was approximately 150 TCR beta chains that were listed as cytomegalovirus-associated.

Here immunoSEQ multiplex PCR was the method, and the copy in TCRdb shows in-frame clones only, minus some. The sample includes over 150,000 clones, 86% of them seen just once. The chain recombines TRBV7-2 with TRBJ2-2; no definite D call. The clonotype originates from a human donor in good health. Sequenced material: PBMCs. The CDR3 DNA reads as TGTGCCAGCAGCTTCCAAACCACTACCGGGGAGCTGTTTTTT. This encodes CASSFQTTTGELFF.